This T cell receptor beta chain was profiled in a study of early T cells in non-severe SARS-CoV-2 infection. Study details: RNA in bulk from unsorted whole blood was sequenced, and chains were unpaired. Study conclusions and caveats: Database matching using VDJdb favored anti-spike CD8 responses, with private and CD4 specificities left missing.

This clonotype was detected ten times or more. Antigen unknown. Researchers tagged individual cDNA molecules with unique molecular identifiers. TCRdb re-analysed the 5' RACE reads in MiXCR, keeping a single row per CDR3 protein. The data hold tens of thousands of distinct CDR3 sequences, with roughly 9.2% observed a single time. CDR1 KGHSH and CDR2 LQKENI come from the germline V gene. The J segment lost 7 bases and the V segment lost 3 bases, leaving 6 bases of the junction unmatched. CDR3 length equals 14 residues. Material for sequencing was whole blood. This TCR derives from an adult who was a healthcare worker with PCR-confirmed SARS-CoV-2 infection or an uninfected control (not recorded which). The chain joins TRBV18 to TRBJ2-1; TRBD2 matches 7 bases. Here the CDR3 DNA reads TGTGCCAGCTCACCGGGCGGGGGAAGGAATGAGCAGTTCTTC. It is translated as CASSPGGGRNEQFF.